The 17 T cell receptor beta chains below all came from one sample that was sequenced in a study of CD8+CD57+ T cells in acquired aplastic anemia. TCR beta VDJ and CDR3 profiling used genomic DNA as template. TCRdb redid the calling of the reads with MiXCR, one entry per CDR3 protein. Among about 220,000 distinct CDR3 sequences listed, almost 35% were seen once. Sequenced material: sorted CD4+, CD8+, or CD8+CD57+ T cells (not recorded which) from PBMCs. Source of these receptors: a human donor in good health, serving as a control.

The chain uses TRBV30 and TRBJ1-2; tentatively, D is TRBD1 (5 bases). V shed 0 bases and J shed 1 base, with 12 bases lying between them. Germline CDR1 and CDR2: GTSNPN and SVGIG (reference sequence). The CDR3 is made up of 15 amino acids. The CDR3 is CAWSVAHRSNYGYTF. CDR3 DNA: TGTGCCTGGAGTGTAGCCCACAGGAGTAACTATGGCTACACCTTC.

There are many counts of this clonotype. The chain joins TRBV6-1 to TRBJ2-7; D call uncertain. CDR1 and CDR2 (germline): MNHNS, SASEGT. CDR3 length: 12 residues. V shed 5 bases and J shed 6 bases, with 11 bases lying between them. CDR3 sequence (DNA): TGTGCCAGCAGTAGGTTGGCCGCCGAGCAGTACTTC. Encoded protein: CASSRLAAEQYF.

Points on this clonotype: Possible read error: a much larger clone is one base away. This rearrangement joins TRBV20-1 to TRBJ2-5; tentatively, D is TRBD2 (6 bases). CDR1 and CDR2 from the germline V gene are DFQATT and SNEGSKA (reference sequence). This CDR3 contains 13 residues. The CDR3 reads CSASAGRQETQHF. CDR3 DNA sequence: TGCAGTGCTAGTGCGGGGAGACAAGAGACCCAGCACTTC.

This clonotype appeared many times. The genes are TRBV7-9 and TRBJ1-6; 10 bases map to TRBD1. The CDR3 consists of 15 residues. Trimming took 4 bases from V and 7 from J; bases not matched to a gene: 4. Germline loops: CDR1 SEHNR, CDR2 FQNEAQ (reference sequence). CDR3 nucleotides: TGTGCCAGCAGCTCGCGGGGACAGGGGAATTCACCCCTCCACTTT. Residues: CASSSRGQGNSPLHF.

V is TRBV4-1 and J is TRBJ2-2, with D possibly being TRBD1 or TRBD2 (7 bases each). Germline V gives CDR1 MGHRA, CDR2 YSYEKL. Trimming took 4 bases from V and 4 from J, leaving 16 bases between them. This CDR3 spans 16 amino acids. The CDR3 region is CASSRQGGDFTGELFF. The CDR3 nucleotides read TGCGCCAGCAGCCGACAGGGAGGGGATTTCACCGGGGAGCTGTTTTTT.

This clonotype was counted ten times or more. V usage is TRBV25-1 and J usage is TRBJ1-2; D is ambiguous. CDR1 is MGHDK and CDR2 is SYGVNS in the germline V gene. The CDR3 is made up of 16 amino acids. The V end was cut by 7 bases, the J end by 4 bases, with 22 bases between. CDR3 nucleotide sequence: TGTGCCAGCACCTCGGGCCCTGGAGTCCCCTTCTATGGCTACACCTTC. It codes for CASTSGPGVPFYGYTF.

In its sample, this clonotype was seen many times. The rearrangement joins TRBV5-1 to TRBJ1-2, with a tentative D call TRBD1 (5 bases). V was cut by 4 bases and J by 6 bases, with 19 bases left in between. The germline gives CDR1 SGHRS, CDR2 YFSETQ. CDR3 size: 15 residues. CDR3 nucleotide sequence: TGCGCCAGCAGCCCCCGGTGGGGGGGGGAAAATGGCTACACCTTC. Protein: CASSPRWGGENGYTF. Full variable domain (remainder filled in from reference TRBV5-1 and TRBJ1-2): KAGVTQTPRYLIKTRGQQVTLSCSPISGHRSVSWYQQTPGQGLQFLFEYFSETQRNKGNFPGRFSGRQFSNSRSEMNVSTLELGDSALYLCASSPRWGGENGYTFGSGTRLTVV.

The chain recombines TRBV7-6 with TRBJ1-6; D not certain. This CDR3 is built from 12 residues. Trimming cost V 5 bases and J 4 bases, with 3 bases left between them. Looked up from germline, CDR1 is SGHVS and CDR2 is FNYEAQ. In DNA, the CDR3 is TGTGCCAGCAGCCCATATAATTCACCCCTCCACTTT. This codes for CASSPYNSPLHF.

This sequence joins TRBV12-3 or TRBV12-4 and TRBJ1-1; 8 bases align to TRBD1. The CDR3 contains 13 residues. V lost 3 bases, J lost 7 bases, and 4 bases stayed unmatched. The CDR3 is CASSFRGQGEAFF. CDR3 DNA: TGTGCCAGCAGTTTTCGCGGACAGGGTGAAGCTTTCTTT.

V usage is TRBV10-3 and J usage is TRBJ2-3; 7 positions match TRBD2. There are 13 residues in the CDR3. Germline V lookup: CDR1 ENHRY, CDR2 SYGVKD. After removal of 6 bases from V and 3 bases from J, the junction contained 3 bases not matched to a gene. CDR3 coding DNA: TGTGCCATCAGGGGGGGGGGTACAGATACGCAGTATTTT. Residues: CAIRGGGTDTQYF.

This clonotype was picked up many times. This chain links TRBV12-3 or TRBV12-4 with TRBJ2-7, with TRBD2 as a possible D gene (6 bases). V gave up 3 bases and J gave up 0 bases, with 12 bases separating them. The CDR3 runs to 15 residues. CDR3 amino acids: CASSFGDGGSYEQYF. The CDR3 nucleotides read TGTGCCAGCAGTTTCGGGGACGGGGGCTCCTACGAGCAGTACTTC.

On this clonotype: With a much larger clone just one base away, this may be a read error. The rearrangement links TRBV10-1 to TRBJ1-1; D gene ambiguous. V gave up 7 bases and J gave up 0 bases, with 12 bases separating them. CDR1 is WNHNN, CDR2 SYGVQD, per germline (reference sequence). There are 14 residues in the CDR3. CDR3 sequence reads: CASTEDGMNTEAFF. CDR3 in DNA: TGCGCCAGCACCGAGGACGGCATGAACACTGAAGCTTTCTTT.

The chain has TRBV7-9 and TRBJ1-2; D call uncertain. Trimming stripped 4 bases from V and 1 base from J, with 7 bases between. Germline CDR1 and CDR2: SEHNR and FQNEAQ (reference sequence). The CDR3 extends over 13 amino acids. The CDR3 sequence: CASSSRINYGYTF. The CDR3 region has the DNA TGTGCCAGCAGCTCACGGATTAACTATGGCTACACCTTC.

Of note for this clonotype: It may be a read error: a sequence one base away is much more abundant. The chain uses TRBV10-3 and TRBJ2-7; D may be TRBD2 (6 bases). The CDR3 has 13 amino acids. Looked up from germline, CDR1 is ENHRY and CDR2 is SYGVKD. V was pared by 6 bases and J by 1 base, with 10 bases between. The CDR3 region is CAISFRESYEQYF. The CDR3 DNA follows: TGTGCCATCAGCTTCCGGGAGTCCTACGAGCAGTACTTC.

About this clonotype itself: Since a much larger clone is just one base distant, this may be a read error. J is TRBJ2-7 and V is TRBV5-1; no definite D call. This CDR3 has 14 residues. Germline CDR1 is SGHRS and CDR2 is YFSETQ. V dropped 2 bases and J dropped 1 base, with 10 bases sitting between them. CDR3 loop: CASSFSGRSYEQYF. The CDR3 DNA reads as TGCGCCAGCAGCTTTTCCGGACGGTCCTACGAGCAGTACTTC.

The chain has TRBV12-3 or TRBV12-4 and TRBJ2-1; D is unresolved. V lost 5 bases to trimming and J lost 9 bases, with 11 bases between them. This CDR3 contains 12 residues. The CDR3 loop reads CASSKMVGEQFF. In DNA, the CDR3 is TGTGCCAGCAGTAAAATGGTTGGTGAGCAGTTCTTC.

This clonotype appeared once. J is TRBJ1-6 and V is TRBV2; no definite D call. Germline V gene data show CDR1 as SNHLY and CDR2 as FYNNEI. There are 15 residues in the CDR3. The V end was cut by 5 bases, the J end by 0 bases, with 8 bases between. This CDR3 reads CASSLESSYNSPLHF. The CDR3 nucleotides read TGTGCCAGCAGTTTAGAGAGCTCCTATAATTCACCCCTCCACTTT.